Below are 30 T cell receptor beta chains sequenced from a single sample in a study of tumor-infiltrating lymphocytes in oesophageal squamous cell carcinoma. A single record per CDR3 protein comes from TCRdb applying MiXCR to the PCR reads. This sample yields under 15,000 distinct CDR3 sequences, of which approximately 52% are seen a single time; 28% belongs to the top ten. Sequencing used esophageal tumor tissue. The receptors were sampled from a female donor with esophageal squamous cell carcinoma.

In this sample, this clonotype turned up a few times. V gene TRBV7-2 combines with J gene TRBJ2-1; TRBD2 might be the D (5 bases). Germline values: CDR1 SGHTA, CDR2 FQGNSA. The CDR3 has 11 residues. Trimming took off 3 bases at V and 10 bases at J, with 7 bases between the two ends. DNA for the CDR3: TGTGCCAGCAGCTTGGACTTAGAGCAGTTCTTC. Encoded protein: CASSLDLEQFF.

This clonotype was detected ten times or more. The CDR3: CASSSGGTGANVLTF. The CDR3 nucleotides are TGTGCCAGCAGCTCAGGGGGGACTGGGGCCAACGTCCTGACTTTC. The chain links TRBV5-4 to TRBJ2-6, with a possible D match to TRBD1 (7 bases). V was cut by 3 bases and J by 2 bases, with 9 bases left in between. The CDR3 is 15 amino acids. Germline values: CDR1 SGHNT, CDR2 YYREEE (reference sequence).

J is TRBJ2-1 and V is TRBV7-2; maybe TRBD1 (5 bases). V shed 1 base and J shed 9 bases, with 16 bases lying between them. The CDR3 is 15 amino acids. Germline V gene sequence: CDR1 SGHTA, CDR2 FQGNSA. CDR3 amino acids: CASSLDSPPRGEQFF. The CDR3 region has the DNA TGTGCCAGCAGCTTAGACTCCCCGCCAAGGGGTGAGCAGTTCTTC.

This chain joins TRBV20-1 and TRBJ2-7, with 8 bases matching TRBD1. CDR1 and CDR2 (germline): DFQATT, SNEGSKA (reference sequence). There are 14 residues in the CDR3. The V segment lost 3 bases and the J segment 2 bases; nucleotides outside the gene matches: 6. CDR3 residues: CSASSDRAPYEQYF. Written as DNA, the CDR3 is TGCAGTGCTAGCTCGGACAGGGCCCCCTACGAGCAGTACTTC.

The chain uses TRBV19 and TRBJ1-1; D remains unclear. The end of the DNA fits TRBJ2-2 better, so the J call may be wrong. CDR1 LNHDA and CDR2 SQIVND come from the germline V gene (reference sequence). The CDR3 totals 13 residues. The CDR3 nucleotides are TGTGCCAGTAGCGTACTTAACACCGGGGAGCTGTTTTTT. It encodes CASSVLNTGELFF.

This clonotype was found many times. The chain links TRBV10-2 to TRBJ2-5, with TRBD1 as a possible D gene (5 bases). The CDR3 has 13 residues. V dropped 2 bases and J dropped 3 bases, with 7 bases sitting between them. Looked up from germline, CDR1 is WSHSY and CDR2 is SAAADI. The CDR3 DNA is TGCGCCAGCAGTGAGAAGGGGAAAGAGACCCAGTACTTC. Translating it yields CASSEKGKETQYF.

The DNA of the CDR3 is TGTGCCAGCAGCCGGTCTCAAGGGGCAGGGGCCACTGAAGCTTTCTTT. It codes for CASSRSQGAGATEAFF. J is TRBJ1-1 and V is TRBV7-9; D is possibly TRBD1 (6 bases). The germline gives CDR1 SEHNR, CDR2 FQNEAQ (reference sequence). V lost 5 bases and J 4 bases, leaving 20 bases between the germline ends. The CDR3 runs 16 residues. The full variable domain, with the rest looked up from reference TRBV7-9 and TRBJ1-1, is DTGVSQNPRHKITKRGQNVTFRCDPISEHNRLYWYRQTLGQGPEFLTYFQNEAQLEKSRLLSDRFSAERPKGSFSTLEIQRTEQGDSAMYLCASSRSQGAGATEAFFGQGTRLTVV.

This clonotype was seen a few times. The chain uses TRBV7-2 and TRBJ2-7; unclear D gene. V was pared by 1 base and J by 4 bases, with 11 bases between. This CDR3 is built from 14 residues. Germline V lookup: CDR1 SGHTA, CDR2 FQGNSA. The CDR3 nucleotides read TGTGCCAGCAGCTTAGGCCCTAGTAGGTACGAGCAGTACTTC. Its protein is CASSLGPSRYEQYF.

Ten or more counts support this clonotype. V gene TRBV5-6 combines with J gene TRBJ2-3; either TRBD1 or TRBD2 may supply D (5 bases each). V lost 3 bases, J lost 6 bases, and 11 bases lay in between. The CDR3 is made up of 13 amino acids. Germline V gene lookup returns CDR1 SGHDT and CDR2 YYEEEE. The CDR3 DNA reads as TGTGCCAGCAGCTGGGGGAGCCTGGATACGCAGTATTTT. This encodes CASSWGSLDTQYF.

This clonotype has just a few counts. Here the CDR3 omits its conserved ending phenylalanine or tryptophan, so a read error is the likely source. Because the CDR3's place on the DNA is in doubt, the DNA is left out and the CDR3 is given as listed by TCRdb. CDR3 amino acids: CASSSGNSPLHFGN. The rearrangement uses TRBV7-3 and TRBJ2-5; the DNA was not used to check the table's D call, TRBD2. Germline CDR1 SGHTA, CDR2 FQGTGA. The CDR3 region is 14 residues in length, termini included.

Only one count was recorded for this clonotype. The genes are TRBV28 and TRBJ1-5; D possibly corresponds to TRBD1 (5 bases). Germline CDR1 MDHEN, CDR2 SYDVKM. The CDR3 length is 12 residues. The V end lost 11 bases, the J end lost 6 bases, and 14 bases lay between the germline ends. Written as DNA, the CDR3 is TGTGCCGGGGCTGATCTGCGTCAGCCCCAGCATTTT. Its protein is CAGADLRQPQHF. Full variable domain (rest looked up from reference TRBV28 and TRBJ1-5): DVKVTQSSRYLVKRTGEKVFLECVQDMDHENMFWYRQDPGLGLRLIYFSYDVKMKEKGDIPEGYSVSREKKERFSLILESASTNQTSMYLCAGADLRQPQHFGDGTRLSIL.

Notes on this clonotype: This may stem from a read error, because a much larger clone lies one nucleotide away. This sequence joins TRBV11-3 and TRBJ2-5; possible D gene TRBD2, 6 bases. Germline CDR1 reads SGHNT; CDR2 reads YENEEA. V lost 5 bases and J 11 bases, leaving 15 bases between the germline ends. There are 12 residues in the CDR3. The CDR3 nucleotides are TGTGCCAGCAGCCGTGGGGGGAATGAGCAGTACTTC. Amino acids: CASSRGGNEQYF.

This chain joins TRBV7-6 and TRBJ2-5; 10 bases map to TRBD2. Looked up from germline, CDR1 is SGHVS and CDR2 is FNYEAQ. CDR3 length: 15 residues. The trim removed 1 base at V and 5 bases at J, leaving 4 bases unmatched. The CDR3 DNA reads TGTGCCAGCAGCTTAGTAGCGGGGGGTGTGGAGACCCAGTACTTC. Translating it yields CASSLVAGGVETQYF.

The chain has TRBV5-1 and TRBJ2-3, with D perhaps given as TRBD1 or TRBD2 (5 bases each). This CDR3 is built from 14 residues. V shed 2 bases and J shed 0 bases, with 7 bases lying between them. Germline V gene data show CDR1 as SGHRS and CDR2 as YFSETQ. CDR3 nucleotide sequence: TGCGCCAGCAGCTTTAGGGACAGCACAGATACGCAGTATTTT. Its protein product is CASSFRDSTDTQYF.

The J gene is TRBJ1-1, the V gene TRBV5-1; D call uncertain. With 1 base removed from V and 1 base from J, the gap between germline ends came to 14 bases. There are 16 residues in the CDR3. Germline loops: CDR1 SGHRS, CDR2 YFSETQ. For the CDR3, the DNA is TGCGCCAGCAGCTTGTCAGCAGCTACCAAGAACACTGAAGCTTTCTTT. Translating gives CASSLSAATKNTEAFF. Full variable domain (outside the CDR3, taken from reference TRBV5-1 and TRBJ1-1): KAGVTQTPRYLIKTRGQQVTLSCSPISGHRSVSWYQQTPGQGLQFLFEYFSETQRNKGNFPGRFSGRQFSNSRSEMNVSTLELGDSALYLCASSLSAATKNTEAFFGQGTRLTVV.

A word on this clonotype: This likely comes from a read error, as the CDR3 has no conserved phenylalanine or tryptophan at its end. The DNA is left out, because the CDR3 cannot be placed on it with certainty; the CDR3 is given as TCRdb lists it. The gene calls are TRBV12-3 or TRBV12-4 and TRBJ2-3; the table calls TRBD1, which could not be checked here. Both ends counted, the CDR3 spans 16 residues. CDR3 region: CASSLNRQGDGYIFGS.

J is TRBJ2-1 and V is TRBV7-8; maybe TRBD2 (7 bases). Germline values: CDR1 SGHVS, CDR2 FQNEAQ. The CDR3 is 20 residues long. V gave up 4 bases and J gave up 0 bases, with 25 bases separating them. In nucleotides, the CDR3 is TGTGCCAGCAGCTCACCCCTTCTTCTAGGCGGGGGCGACTCCTACAATGAGCAGTTCTTC. Translation gives CASSSPLLLGGGDSYNEQFF.

This clonotype has only a few counts. The rearrangement joins TRBV7-8 to TRBJ2-5; no clear D gene. The tail of the sequence fits TRBJ2-1 better, so the J call may be wrong. This CDR3 has 12 amino acids. CDR1 is SGHVS and CDR2 is FQNEAQ in the germline V gene. CDR3 nucleotides: TGTGCCAGCAGTTACGTCTCCAATGAGCAGTTCTTC. This codes for CASSYVSNEQFF.

At least ten counts were recorded for this clonotype. A read error may explain this, as a much larger clone is one base away. CDR3 residues: CASSSTLVRQYF. CDR3 coding DNA: TGTGCCAGCAGCTCCACGTTAGTTCGGCAGTACTTC. The chain recombines TRBV7-2 with TRBJ2-7, with D unresolved. V dropped 4 bases and J dropped 9 bases, with 13 bases sitting between them. The germline CDR1 and CDR2 sequences are SGHTA and FQGNSA. CDR3 size: 12 residues.

This clonotype was observed a handful of times. The CDR3 carries no conserved terminal phenylalanine or tryptophan, so it likely arises from a read error. The DNA is omitted, as the CDR3 cannot be located on it reliably, and the CDR3 follows TCRdb's listing. The V and J genes are TRBV7-6 and TRBJ2-5; TRBD1 reflects the table's D call only, with no check against the DNA. The CDR3 comprises 16 residues, both ends counted. Germline lookup yields CDR1 SGHVS and CDR2 FNYEAQ. The CDR3: CASSLTGYNSPLHFGN.

The V gene is TRBV12-3 or TRBV12-4, the J gene TRBJ2-1, with 7 bases that match TRBD2. The end of the DNA fits TRBJ2-7 better, so the J call may be wrong. The CDR3 consists of 13 residues. The CDR3 sequence: CASSPGLHYEQYF. DNA of the CDR3: TGTGCCAGCAGTCCGGGACTACACTACGAGCAGTACTTC.

The chain is built from TRBV23-1 and TRBJ2-3; no clear D. TRBV23-1 carries the ORF label, with uncertain function. V was pared by 4 bases and J by 3 bases, with 5 bases between. This CDR3 has 12 residues. CDR3 loop: CASSLITDTQYF. The CDR3 DNA follows: TGCGCCAGCAGTCTCATTACAGATACGCAGTATTTT.

This clonotype turned up a few times. This sequence joins TRBV7-2 and TRBJ2-7; the match to TRBD2 covers 10 bases. Germline trimming cut 5 bases from V and 6 bases from J; bases unmatched to any gene: 10. Germline V gene data show CDR1 as SGHTA and CDR2 as FQGNSA. The CDR3 contains 15 residues. The CDR3 reads CASSPGAGGQLEQYF. CDR3 nucleotide sequence: TGTGCCAGCAGCCCCGGAGCGGGAGGGCAGCTCGAGCAGTACTTC.

This rearrangement joins TRBV7-3 to TRBJ2-1; D is uncertain. The CDR3 contains 12 residues. CDR1 and CDR2 (germline): SGHTA, FQGTGA. The V end was cut by 1 base, the J end by 10 bases, with 8 bases between. This CDR3 reads CASSLKGREQFF. The CDR3 DNA follows: TGTGCCAGCAGCTTAAAGGGTAGAGAGCAGTTCTTC.

The chain employs TRBV19 and TRBJ1-5; the D is unclear. The CDR3 runs 15 residues. Trimming stripped 10 bases from V and 5 bases from J, with 21 bases between. Germline lookup yields CDR1 LNHDA and CDR2 SQIVND (reference sequence). CDR3 DNA sequence: TGTGCCACCTCCCTGTTATTGGACTTATATCAGCCCCAGCATTTT. It is translated as CATSLLLDLYQPQHF.

The chain is built from TRBV4-1 and TRBJ2-7; 10 bases line up with TRBD1. Looked up from germline, CDR1 is MGHRA and CDR2 is YSYEKL. After removal of 3 bases from V and 1 base from J, the junction contained 6 bases not matched to a gene. CDR3 length: 16 residues. The CDR3 spells CASSHPGGQGSYEQYF. The CDR3 coding sequence is TGCGCCAGCAGCCACCCAGGGGGACAGGGGTCCTACGAGCAGTACTTC.

This clonotype was seen a few times. The V call is TRBV5-1, the J call TRBJ1-1, with D possibly matching TRBD1 (6 bases). CDR3 length equals 16 residues. The V end lost 2 bases, the J end lost 5 bases, and 19 bases lay between the germline ends. Germline V gene data show CDR1 as SGHRS and CDR2 as YFSETQ. CDR3 nucleotides: TGCGCCAGCAGCTTAACCTATACAGGGAGTAAGACTGAAGCTTTCTTT. As protein: CASSLTYTGSKTEAFF. The whole variable domain, remainder taken from reference TRBV5-1 and TRBJ1-1, is KAGVTQTPRYLIKTRGQQVTLSCSPISGHRSVSWYQQTPGQGLQFLFEYFSETQRNKGNFPGRFSGRQFSNSRSEMNVSTLELGDSALYLCASSLTYTGSKTEAFFGQGTRLTVV.

This clonotype appeared many times. A much bigger clone sits one base away, suggesting this may be a read error. This chain uses TRBV10-1 with TRBJ2-4; the D call may be TRBD1 or TRBD2 (6 bases each). Trimming removed 1 base from V and 13 bases from J, with 17 bases in between. Germline lookup yields CDR1 WNHNN and CDR2 SYGVQD (reference sequence). The CDR3 runs to 14 residues. CDR3 in DNA: TGCGCCAGCAGTGAGTATCCCGGCGGAGGGGGGCAGTACTTC. This encodes CASSEYPGGGGQYF.

This clonotype was observed a handful of times. The chain uses TRBV12-5 and TRBJ2-1; no clear D. Germline V gives CDR1 LGHNT, CDR2 FRNRAP. With 1 base removed from V and 6 bases from J, the gap between germline ends came to 7 bases. The CDR3 has 13 amino acids. CDR3 nucleotides: TGTGCTAGTGGTTTGGGGAGATTCAATGAGCAGTTCTTC. Its translation is CASGLGRFNEQFF.

The table lists this clonotype with many counts. This chain links TRBV6-4 with TRBJ2-1; 11 nucleotides match TRBD2. Unmatched junction bases numbered 7, after V lost 4 bases and J lost 8 bases. CDR1 and CDR2 from the germline V gene are MRHNA and SNTAGT. The CDR3 totals 15 residues. The CDR3 region is CASSVGSGGADEQFF. The CDR3 DNA follows: TGTGCCAGCAGTGTCGGTAGCGGGGGGGCGGATGAGCAGTTCTTC.